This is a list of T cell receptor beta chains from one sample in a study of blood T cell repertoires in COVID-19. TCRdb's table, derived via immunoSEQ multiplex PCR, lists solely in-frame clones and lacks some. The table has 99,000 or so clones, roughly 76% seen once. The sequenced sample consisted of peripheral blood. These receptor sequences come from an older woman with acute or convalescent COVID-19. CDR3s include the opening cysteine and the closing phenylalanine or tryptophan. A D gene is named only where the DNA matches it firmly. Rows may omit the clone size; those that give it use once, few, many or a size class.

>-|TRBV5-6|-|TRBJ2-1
CASSLVRDAYNEQFF
TGTGCCAGCAGCTTGGTGAGGGATGCCTACAATGAGCAGTTCTTC
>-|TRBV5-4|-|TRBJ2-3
CASSLILATDTQYF
TGTGCCAGCAGCCTCATTCTAGCGACAGATACGCAGTATTTT
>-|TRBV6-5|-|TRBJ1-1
CASSLVGSMNTEAFF
TGTGCCAGCAGCCTTGTTGGCTCCATGAACACTGAAGCTTTCTTT
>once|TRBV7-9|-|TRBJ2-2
CASSSIMSTGELFF
TGTGCCAGCAGCTCCATCATGAGCACCGGGGAGCTGTTTTTT
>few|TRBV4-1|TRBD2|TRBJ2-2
CASSQARLAGSANTGELFF
TGCGCCAGCAGCCAAGCCCGGCTAGCGGGCTCCGCGAACACCGGGGAGCTGTTTTTT
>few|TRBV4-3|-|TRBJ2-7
CASSQDRGWPSYEQYF
TGCGCCAGCAGCCAAGATAGGGGGTGGCCTTCCTACGAGCAGTACTTC
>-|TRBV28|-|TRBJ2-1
CASSLLGGNEQFF
TGTGCCAGCAGTTTATTAGGGGGCAATGAGCAGTTCTTC
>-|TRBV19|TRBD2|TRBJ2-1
CATASGTSGVNEQFF
TGTGCCACCGCCTCCGGGACTAGTGGGGTAAATGAGCAGTTCTTC
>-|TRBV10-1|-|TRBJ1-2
CASRSDSRWRWTELLNYGYTF
TGCGCCAGCAGATCGGACTCACGCTGGAGATGGACAGAACTTCTTAACTATGGCTACACCTTC
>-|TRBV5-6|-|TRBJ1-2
CASSLDRDRYTF
TGTGCCAGCAGCTTAGACAGAGATCGCTACACCTTC
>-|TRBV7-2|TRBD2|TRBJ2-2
CASSLIGTRGANTGELFF
TGTGCCAGCAGCTTAATTGGGACCCGGGGGGCGAACACCGGGGAGCTGTTTTTT
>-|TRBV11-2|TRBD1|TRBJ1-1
CASSPPGQLSSTEAFF
TGTGCCAGCAGCCCCCCGGGACAGCTAAGCAGCACTGAAGCTTTCTTT
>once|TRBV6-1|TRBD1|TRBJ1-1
CASSERDRAGFF
TGTGCCAGCAGTGAACGGGACAGGGCGGGTTTCTTT
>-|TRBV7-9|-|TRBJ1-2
CASTTTYGYTF
TGTGCCAGCACCACCACTTATGGCTACACCTTC
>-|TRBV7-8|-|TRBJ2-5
CASSLTRILRETQYF
TGTGCCAGCAGCTTAACTAGGATCTTGAGAGAGACCCAGTACTTC
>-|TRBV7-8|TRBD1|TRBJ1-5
CASSQGGGRDQPQHF
TGTGCCAGCAGCCAGGGGGGGGGACGGGATCAGCCCCAGCATTTT
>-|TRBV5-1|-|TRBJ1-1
CASSLQTGNTEAFF
TGCGCCAGCAGCCTACAGACAGGGAACACTGAAGCTTTCTTT
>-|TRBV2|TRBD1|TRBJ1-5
CASGRTGILNQPQHF
TGTGCCAGTGGACGGACAGGGATTCTCAATCAGCCCCAGCATTTT
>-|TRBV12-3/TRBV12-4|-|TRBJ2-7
CASSLSGGLEQYF
TGTGCCAGCAGTTTATCAGGGGGACTCGAGCAGTACTTC
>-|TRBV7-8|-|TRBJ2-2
CASSLGGSTGELFF
TGTGCCAGCAGCTTGGGTGGGAGTACCGGGGAGCTGTTTTTT
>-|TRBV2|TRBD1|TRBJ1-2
CASSGTGRGHGYTF
TGTGCCAGCAGTGGGACAGGGAGGGGTCATGGCTACACCTTC
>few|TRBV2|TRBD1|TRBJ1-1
CASRRTGRPEAFF
TGTGCCAGCAGGCGGACAGGGAGGCCTGAAGCTTTCTTT
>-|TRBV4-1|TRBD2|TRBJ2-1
CASSQEIRTSYEQFF
TGCGCCAGCAGCCAAGAAATTCGGACTAGCTATGAGCAGTTCTTC
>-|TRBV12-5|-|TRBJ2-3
CASGLNSMGTDTQYF
TGTGCTAGTGGTTTGAACTCAATGGGCACAGATACGCAGTATTTT
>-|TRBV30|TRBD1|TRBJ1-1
CAWSLPGQGLTEAFF
TGTGCCTGGAGTCTCCCGGGACAGGGTCTCACTGAAGCTTTCTTT
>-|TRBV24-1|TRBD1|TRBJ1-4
CATSQGANEKLFF
TGTGCCACGTCACAGGGGGCAAATGAAAAACTGTTTTTT
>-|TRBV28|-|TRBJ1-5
CASNSDQPQHF
TGTGCCAGCAACTCCGATCAGCCCCAGCATTTT
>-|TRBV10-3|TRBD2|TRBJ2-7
CAISEGGTNPSYEQYF
TGTGCCATCAGTGAAGGAGGGACTAACCCTTCATACGAGCAGTACTTC
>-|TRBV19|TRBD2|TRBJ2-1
CASSIDTGGQGQFF
TGTGCCAGTAGTATAGACACGGGGGGTCAGGGGCAGTTCTTC
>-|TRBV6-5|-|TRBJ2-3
CASRGTSTDTQYF
TGTGCCAGCCGGGGGACTAGCACAGATACGCAGTATTTT
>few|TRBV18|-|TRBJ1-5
CASSVDSGNQPQHF
TGTGCCAGCTCGGTAGATTCGGGCAATCAGCCCCAGCATTTT
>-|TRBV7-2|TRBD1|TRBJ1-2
CASSLTGPARGYTF
TGTGCCAGCAGTCTGACAGGGCCCGCGCGAGGCTACACCTTC
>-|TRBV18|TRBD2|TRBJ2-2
CASSPVDAGGTGELFF
TGTGCCAGCTCACCAGTAGACGCGGGGGGCACCGGGGAGCTGTTTTTT
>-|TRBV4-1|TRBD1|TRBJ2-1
CASSQAQGAYNEQFF
TGCGCCAGCAGCCAAGCACAGGGGGCTTACAATGAGCAGTTCTTC
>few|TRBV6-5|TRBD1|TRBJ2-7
CASSYSGTGTYEQYF
TGTGCCAGCAGTTACTCAGGGACAGGTACCTACGAGCAGTACTTC
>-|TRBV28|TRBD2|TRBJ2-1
CASSQLANSYNEQFF
TGTGCCAGCAGTCAACTAGCGAACTCCTACAATGAGCAGTTCTTC
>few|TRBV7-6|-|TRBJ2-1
CASSLPLGDGEQFF
TGTGCCAGCAGCTTACCCCTCGGGGATGGGGAGCAGTTCTTC
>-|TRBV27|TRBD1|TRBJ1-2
CASSQGALNYGYTF
TGTGCCAGCAGCCAGGGGGCACTTAACTATGGCTACACCTTC
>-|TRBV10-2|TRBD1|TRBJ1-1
CASMGVDRGSNEAFF
TGCGCCAGCATGGGTGTAGACAGGGGGAGTAATGAAGCTTTCTTT
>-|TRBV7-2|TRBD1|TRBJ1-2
CASSLNRGAYGYTF
TGTGCCAGCAGCTTAAACAGGGGGGCTTATGGCTACACCTTC
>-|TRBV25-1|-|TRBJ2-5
CASSWTQGPQETQYF
TGTGCCAGCAGTTGGACACAGGGCCCGCAAGAGACCCAGTACTTC
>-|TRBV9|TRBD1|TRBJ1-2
CASPQPEPQGADGYTF
TGTGCCAGCCCTCAACCCGAACCACAGGGGGCTGACGGCTACACCTTC
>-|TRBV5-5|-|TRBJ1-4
CASSPRTAQKLFF
TGTGCCAGCAGCCCAAGGACAGCACAAAAACTGTTTTTT
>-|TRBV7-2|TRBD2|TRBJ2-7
CASSTHARSRTSGGFEYF
TGTGCCAGCAGCACCCACGCCAGGAGCAGGACTAGCGGGGGTTTTGAGTACTTC
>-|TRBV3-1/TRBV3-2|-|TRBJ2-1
CASSPLQGDNEQFF
TGTGCCAGCAGCCCCCTCCAGGGCGACAATGAGCAGTTCTTC
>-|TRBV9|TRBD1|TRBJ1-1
CASSPQAGQEAFF
TGTGCCAGCAGCCCACAGGCGGGACAGGAAGCTTTCTTT
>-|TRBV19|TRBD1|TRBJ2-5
CASSTRQGARQETQYF
TGTGCCAGTAGTACAAGACAGGGGGCTCGACAAGAGACCCAGTACTTC
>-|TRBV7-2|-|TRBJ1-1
CASSLTALNTEAFF
TGTGCCAGCAGCTTGACAGCTTTGAACACTGAAGCTTTCTTT
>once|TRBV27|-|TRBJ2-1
CASSLSPRGIEQFF
TGTGCCAGCAGTTTATCGCCACGGGGGATTGAGCAGTTCTTC
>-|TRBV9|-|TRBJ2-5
CASSVQGLYQETQYF
TGTGCCAGCAGCGTACAGGGACTGTACCAAGAGACCCAGTACTTC
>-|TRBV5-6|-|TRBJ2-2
CASTRANTGELFF
TGTGCCAGCACCAGGGCTAACACCGGGGAGCTGTTTTTT
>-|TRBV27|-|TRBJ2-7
CASSPAYEQYF
TGTGCCAGCAGCCCCGCCTACGAGCAGTACTTC
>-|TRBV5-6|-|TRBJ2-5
CANSLELGGQETQYF
TGTGCCAACAGCTTGGAGCTAGGGGGCCAAGAGACCCAGTACTTC